Shown below are 28 T cell receptor beta chains from a single sample sequenced in a study of blood T cell repertoires in COVID-19. Profiling relied on immunoSEQ multiplex PCR, and the TCRdb table lists in-frame clones only, not all of them. The sample lists about 160,000 clones, roughly 88% occurring once. Specimen: peripheral blood. These receptors originate from an older man with COVID-19, enrolled during active disease.

Notes on this clone: Within the sample, other DNA sequences also encode this same CDR3. V and J are TRBV11-3 and TRBJ2-5; D might be TRBD2 (5 bases). The V gene lost 5 bases and the J gene lost 5 bases, with 12 bases spanning the gap. Germline loops: CDR1 SGHNT, CDR2 YENEEA. The CDR3 has 13 residues. Here the CDR3 DNA reads TGTGCCAGCAGCCGGGGTGGCGGGGAGACCCAGTACTTC. This codes for CASSRGGGETQYF.

The rearrangement links TRBV5-1 to TRBJ1-2, with 7 positions matching TRBD1. The germline gives CDR1 SGHRS, CDR2 YFSETQ. The CDR3 has 13 residues. The trim removed 7 bases at V and 4 bases at J, leaving 7 bases unmatched. The CDR3 nucleotides are TGCGCCAGCGGCCAGGACAGGCCCTATGGCTACACCTTC. It translates to CASGQDRPYGYTF.

The chain is built from TRBV6-5 and TRBJ2-7; D possibly corresponds to TRBD1 (5 bases). The germline V and J ends were trimmed by 7 bases and 0 bases, with 13 bases remaining between them. Germline-derived CDR1 and CDR2 are MNHEY and SVGAGI. The CDR3 has 14 amino acids. CDR3 in amino acids: CASTQGAFSYEQYF. CDR3 coding DNA: TGTGCCAGCACCCAAGGGGCGTTCTCCTACGAGCAGTACTTC.

The chain joins TRBV7-3 to TRBJ2-3; 7 bases fit TRBD1. CDR1 and CDR2 from the germline V gene are SGHTA and FQGTGA. The CDR3 extends over 13 amino acids. The J segment lost 4 bases and the V segment lost 3 bases, leaving 1 base of the junction unmatched. The CDR3 loop reads CASSFQGADTQYF. The CDR3 DNA is TGTGCCAGCAGCTTCCAGGGGGCAGATACGCAGTATTTT.

This sequence joins TRBV3-1 (or the pseudogene TRBV3-2) and TRBJ2-7, with TRBD1 as a possible D gene (6 bases). V lost 5 bases to trimming and J lost 7 bases, with 21 bases between them. Germline-derived CDR1 and CDR2 are LGHDT and YNNKEL (reference sequence). This CDR3 contains 15 residues. For the CDR3, the DNA is TGTGCCAGCAGCGCAACCGGGACACTCCCTTATGAGCAGTACTTC. Its translation: CASSATGTLPYEQYF.

In this sample, this clone turned up a few times. The CDR3 sequence is CASSLGGTYEQYF. In DNA form, the CDR3 reads TGCGCCAGCAGCTTGGGAGGGACCTACGAGCAGTACTTC. This chain joins TRBV5-1 and TRBJ2-7; the D gene is possibly TRBD2 (5 bases). Trimming pared 0 bases from V and 2 bases from J, leaving 6 bases between. Germline CDR1 reads SGHRS; CDR2 reads YFSETQ. The CDR3 loop spans 13 amino acids.

V gene TRBV5-5 combines with J gene TRBJ2-6, with no clear D. V shed 2 bases and J shed 2 bases, with 8 bases lying between them. Germline V gene lookup returns CDR1 SGHKS and CDR2 YYEKEE (reference sequence). CDR3 length: 15 amino acids. The CDR3 sequence is CASSLDWAGANVLTF. CDR3 in DNA: TGTGCCAGCAGCTTAGACTGGGCTGGGGCCAACGTCCTGACTTTC.

The chain uses TRBV27 and TRBJ1-5; 11 bases map to TRBD1. V shed 2 bases, J shed 5 bases, and the junction held 2 bases outside the gene matches. Germline assignment: CDR1 MNHEY and CDR2 SMNVEV (reference sequence). The CDR3 covers 15 residues. The CDR3: CASSLGGQGDQPQHF. CDR3 bases: TGTGCCAGCAGTTTAGGGGGACAGGGGGATCAGCCCCAGCATTTT.

This clone occurred a few times. This chain uses TRBV19 with TRBJ2-2; the match to TRBD1 covers 7 bases. Germline trimming cut 6 bases from V and 2 bases from J; bases unmatched to any gene: 9. CDR1 is LNHDA and CDR2 is SQIVND in the germline V gene (reference sequence). This CDR3 region has 16 residues. The chain's CDR3 is CASSDRAWGNTGELFF. The CDR3 nucleotides are TGTGCCAGTAGCGACAGGGCATGGGGAAACACCGGGGAGCTGTTTTTT. Full variable domain (remainder filled in from reference TRBV19 and TRBJ2-2): DGGITQSPKYLFRKEGQNVTLSCEQNLNHDAMYWYRQDPGQGLRLIYYSQIVNDFQKGDIAEGYSVSREKKESFPLTVTSAQKNPTAFYLCASSDRAWGNTGELFFGEGSRLTVL.

The chain uses TRBV9 and TRBJ2-5; the match to TRBD2 covers 12 bases. The CDR3 spans 16 residues. J lost 0 bases, V lost 4 bases, and 4 bases had no gene match. The germline CDR1 and CDR2 sequences are SGDLS and YYNGEE. The CDR3 DNA sequence: TGTGCCAGCAGCCCACGGACTAGCGGGGACCAAGAGACCCAGTACTTC. Encoded protein: CASSPRTSGDQETQYF. The whole variable domain, remainder taken from reference TRBV9 and TRBJ2-5, is DSGVTQTPKHLITATGQRVTLRCSPRSGDLSVYWYQQSLDQGLQFLIQYYNGEERAKGNILERFSAQQFPDLHSELNLSSLELGDSALYFCASSPRTSGDQETQYFGPGTRLLVL.

The V and J genes are TRBV6-5 and TRBJ1-1; D is unresolved. CDR1 is MNHEY and CDR2 is SVGAGI in the germline V gene. Trimming shortened V by 2 bases and J by 2 bases, and 9 bases separated the two germline ends. The CDR3 sequence is 14 residues long. The CDR3 nucleotides read TGTGCCAGCAGTTACGGGAGAGCTAACACTGAAGCTTTCTTT. Residues: CASSYGRANTEAFF.

The rearrangement joins TRBV10-3 to TRBJ2-5, with 9 bases identical to TRBD2. Losses at the gene ends were 8 bases for V and 3 bases for J; bases not matched to a gene: 7. Germline CDR1 and CDR2: ENHRY and SYGVKD. The CDR3 extends over 14 amino acids. CDR3 DNA sequence: TGTGCCATCGGGGTAGCGGGGGTTAAAGAGACCCAGTACTTC. This translates into CAIGVAGVKETQYF.

CDR3 protein: CASSSNRAPYGYTF. In DNA form, the CDR3 reads TGTGCCAGCAGCTCCAACAGGGCTCCCTATGGCTACACCTTC. V usage is TRBV7-6 and J usage is TRBJ1-2; maybe TRBD1 (6 bases). This CDR3 spans 14 amino acids. Germline V gene sequence: CDR1 SGHVS, CDR2 FNYEAQ. The V gene lost 4 bases and the J gene lost 4 bases, with 13 bases spanning the gap.

The chain has TRBV6-5 and TRBJ2-2, with 7 bases identical to TRBD1. V shed 6 bases, J shed 0 bases, and the junction held 4 bases outside the gene matches. CDR3 length: 15 amino acids. From germline, CDR1 is MNHEY and CDR2 SVGAGI. The CDR3 nucleotides read TGTGCCAGCAGGGGGACAGCTGCGAACACCGGGGAGCTGTTTTTT. Its protein product is CASRGTAANTGELFF.

The rearrangement links TRBV7-7 to TRBJ2-3; 9 positions agree with TRBD1. The CDR3 is 19 amino acids. V lost 3 bases to trimming and J lost 3 bases; unmatched junction nucleotides: 16. Germline CDR1 SSHAT, CDR2 FNYEAQ (reference sequence). CDR3 region: CASSFRGLTRDRVTDTQYF. In nucleotides, the CDR3 is TGTGCCAGCAGCTTCCGCGGTTTAACCCGGGACAGGGTGACAGATACGCAGTATTTT.

This clone was observed a handful of times. This sequence joins TRBV5-5 and TRBJ1-2; the match to TRBD1 covers 11 bases. From germline, CDR1 is SGHKS and CDR2 YYEKEE (reference sequence). Unmatched junction bases numbered 15, after V lost 6 bases and J lost 2 bases. This CDR3 has 18 residues. The CDR3 DNA sequence: TGTGCCAGCACCCGAAGGCCGGGACAGGGGGAGGCGAACTATGGCTACACCTTC. Translation gives CASTRRPGQGEANYGYTF.

This chain joins TRBV9 and TRBJ1-2; D possibly corresponds to TRBD1 (6 bases). The CDR3 consists of 14 residues. Between the trimmed V and J ends, which lost 5 bases and 4 bases, there was a span of 15 bases. Germline CDR1 reads SGDLS; CDR2 reads YYNGEE. CDR3 in DNA: TGTGCCAGCAGTCCAGCGGCAGGGGCCTATGGCTACACCTTC. It encodes CASSPAAGAYGYTF.

As to this clone: This sample also contains other DNA sequences that code for the same CDR3. This CDR3 is CASSTGQGYEQYF. CDR3 nucleotides: TGTGCCAGCAGTACGGGACAGGGGTACGAGCAGTACTTC. The genes are TRBV12-3 or TRBV12-4 and TRBJ2-7, with 10 bases identical to TRBD1. The CDR3 length is 13 residues. V lost 5 bases and J lost 4; bases outside the gene matches: 2.

The chain employs TRBV24-1 and TRBJ1-2, with D possibly TRBD1 on 5 matching bases. The CDR3 extends over 14 amino acids. Germline V gene sequence: CDR1 KGHDR, CDR2 SFDVKD. V lost 6 bases to trimming and J lost 6 bases, with 16 bases between them. For the CDR3, the DNA is TGTGCCACCAGTAAGGGGATAGAGTGGAATGGCTACACCTTC. Protein sequence: CATSKGIEWNGYTF.

The DNA of the CDR3 is TGTGCCAGCAGCCCACAGGGAGGGATAAGGTACCAAGAGACCCAGTACTTC. It codes for CASSPQGGIRYQETQYF. V usage is TRBV3-1 (or the pseudogene TRBV3-2) and J usage is TRBJ2-5; D is perhaps TRBD2 (7 bases). This CDR3 has 17 amino acids. Trimming pared 4 bases from V and 0 bases from J, leaving 18 bases between. Germline V lookup: CDR1 LGHDT, CDR2 YNNKEL (reference sequence).

The chain employs TRBV13 and TRBJ2-1; 9 bases are shared with TRBD2. The V gene end was trimmed by 2 bases and the J gene end by 6 bases; junction bases not matched to a gene: 14. CDR3 size: 18 residues. The V gene's germline CDR1 is PRHDT and CDR2 FYEKMQ (reference sequence). CDR3 sequence: CASSLRPLGRGGPNEQFF. CDR3 bases: TGTGCCAGCAGCTTAAGGCCCCTAGGGCGGGGGGGCCCCAATGAGCAGTTCTTC.

V gene TRBV5-1 combines with J gene TRBJ2-3, with 8 bases lining up with TRBD1. Germline V lookup: CDR1 SGHRS, CDR2 YFSETQ. CDR3 length: 16 residues. Germline trimming cut 0 bases from V and 4 bases from J; bases unmatched to any gene: 7. CDR3: CASSLDGRGQADTQYF. The CDR3 DNA follows: TGCGCCAGCAGCTTGGATGGCAGGGGGCAGGCAGATACGCAGTATTTT.

This clone was recorded only once. The chain uses TRBV10-3 and TRBJ2-7; 8 positions agree with TRBD1. This CDR3 is 12 amino acids long. Germline V gene data show CDR1 as ENHRY and CDR2 as SYGVKD. Losses at the gene ends were 8 bases for V and 2 bases for J; bases not matched to a gene: 2. This CDR3 reads CAIGQGPYEQYF. The CDR3 region has the DNA TGTGCCATCGGACAGGGTCCCTACGAGCAGTACTTC.

The chain carries TRBV5-4 and TRBJ2-7; D uncertain. V was shortened by 4 bases and J by 4 bases, with 12 bases between the two germline ends. CDR3 size: 13 residues. Looked up from germline, CDR1 is SGHNT and CDR2 is YYREEE (reference sequence). The CDR3 coding sequence is TGTGCCAGCAGCGCAGGCTCCGAATACGAGCAGTACTTC. Protein: CASSAGSEYEQYF.

The chain carries TRBV5-1 and TRBJ2-6; 9 positions agree with TRBD1. Germline-derived CDR1 and CDR2 are SGHRS and YFSETQ. V dropped 0 bases and J dropped 0; count of bases not matched to a gene: 4. This CDR3 has 18 residues. The CDR3 DNA reads TGCGCCAGCAGCTTGGGTGGGACAGGGATCTCTGGGGCCAACGTCCTGACTTTC. Its protein is CASSLGGTGISGANVLTF. The complete variable domain, with remaining parts taken from reference TRBV5-1 and TRBJ2-6, reads KAGVTQTPRYLIKTRGQQVTLSCSPISGHRSVSWYQQTPGQGLQFLFEYFSETQRNKGNFPGRFSGRQFSNSRSEMNVSTLELGDSALYLCASSLGGTGISGANVLTFGAGSRLTVL.

This CDR3 is CASSESVNYGYTF. Here the CDR3 DNA reads TGTGCCAGCAGTGAATCAGTGAACTATGGCTACACCTTC. The chain joins TRBV2 to TRBJ1-2; the D is unclear. The V gene's germline CDR1 is SNHLY and CDR2 FYNNEI. V was trimmed by 2 bases and J by 2 bases, leaving 6 bases between them. The CDR3 has 13 amino acids.

The rearrangement links TRBV5-6 to TRBJ2-2; D is uncertain. Looked up from germline, CDR1 is SGHDT and CDR2 is YYEEEE. V was clipped by 0 bases and J by 6 bases, with 6 bases between them. The CDR3 totals 13 residues. This CDR3 reads CASSLASSGELFF. The DNA of the CDR3 is TGTGCCAGCAGCTTGGCCTCTTCCGGGGAGCTGTTTTTT.

V usage is TRBV2 and J usage is TRBJ2-1; unclear D gene. V lost 7 bases and J lost 0, with 13 bases in between. Germline CDR1 and CDR2: SNHLY and FYNNEI. This CDR3 region has 15 residues. In nucleotides, the CDR3 is TGTGCCAGCACCCTAGACCCGAGCTCCTACAATGAGCAGTTCTTC. Protein sequence: CASTLDPSSYNEQFF.